There are a few counts of the clone carrying this TCR beta chain. Its target is unknown. The sample comes from a study of beta chain features in type 1 diabetes. Study-level findings and limits: In type 1 diabetes patients, VDJ junctions had fewer insertions; deletions at these junctions were more frequent.

The sequenced template was cDNA made from the entire isolated RNA. Sequencing used immunoSEQ multiplex PCR; TCRdb keeps in-frame clones, though not all of them. The sample has about 320,000 clones; about 14% are singletons. Trimming cost V 1 base and J 7 bases, with 13 bases left between them. Per the germline V gene, CDR1 is SGHVS and CDR2 is FQNEAQ. The CDR3 totals 14 residues. Sequencing input: central memory CD4+ T cells from blood. V is TRBV7-8 and J is TRBJ2-5; possible D gene TRBD1, 6 bases. The sequence was obtained from a man aged 25 to 45 in good health. CDR3 residues: CASSLDSQGGTQYF. Here the CDR3 DNA reads TGTGCCAGCAGCTTAGACTCCCAAGGGGGGACCCAGTACTTC. The full variable domain, its missing parts supplied by reference TRBV7-8 and TRBJ2-5, is GAGVSQSPRYKVAKRGQDVALRCDPISGHVSLFWYQQALGQGPEFLTYFQNEAQLDKSGLPSDRFFAERPEGSVSTLKIQRTQQEDSAVYLCASSLDSQGGTQYFGPGTRLLVL.